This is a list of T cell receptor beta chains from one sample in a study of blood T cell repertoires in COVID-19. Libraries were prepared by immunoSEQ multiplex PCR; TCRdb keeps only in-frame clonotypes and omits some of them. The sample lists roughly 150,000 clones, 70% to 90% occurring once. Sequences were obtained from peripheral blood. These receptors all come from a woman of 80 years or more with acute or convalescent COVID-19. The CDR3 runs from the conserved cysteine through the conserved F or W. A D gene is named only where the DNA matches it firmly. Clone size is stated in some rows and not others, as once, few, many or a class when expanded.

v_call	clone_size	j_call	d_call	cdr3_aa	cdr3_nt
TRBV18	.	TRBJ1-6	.	CASSLGRDPPLHF	TGTGCCAGCTCACTGGGCAGGGATCCACCCCTCCACTTT
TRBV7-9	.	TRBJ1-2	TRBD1	CASSAARTGGNYGYTF	TGTGCCAGCAGCGCCGCCCGGACAGGGGGCAACTATGGCTACACCTTC
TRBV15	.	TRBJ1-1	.	CATSRERPGVGPEAFF	TGTGCCACCAGCAGAGAGCGACCGGGGGTAGGGCCTGAAGCTTTCTTT
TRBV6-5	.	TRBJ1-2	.	CASSPTGMLYGYTF	TGTGCCAGCAGTCCGACGGGGATGTTGTATGGCTACACCTTC
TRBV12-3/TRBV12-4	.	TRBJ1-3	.	CASSLRYTIYF	TGTGCCAGCAGCCTTAGATACACCATATATTTT
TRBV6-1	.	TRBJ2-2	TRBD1	CASSGGTGSANTGELFF	TGTGCCAGCAGTGGGGGGACAGGAAGCGCGAACACCGGGGAGCTGTTTTTT
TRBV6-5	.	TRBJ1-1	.	CATKGDQNTEAFF	TGTGCCACCAAGGGGGATCAGAACACTGAAGCTTTCTTT
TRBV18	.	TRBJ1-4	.	CASSPGRENEKLFF	TGTGCCAGCTCACCAGGACGGGAAAATGAAAAACTGTTTTTT
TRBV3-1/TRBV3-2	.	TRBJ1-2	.	CASGRAGESYGYTF	TGTGCCAGCGGTCGGGCGGGAGAGAGCTATGGCTACACCTTC
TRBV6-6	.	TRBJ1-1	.	CASIKRQENTEAFF	TGTGCCAGCATCAAGAGACAGGAGAACACTGAAGCTTTCTTT
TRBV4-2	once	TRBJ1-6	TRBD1	CASRGDRNLNSPLHF	TGTGCCAGCAGGGGGGACAGAAACCTTAATTCACCCCTCCACTTT
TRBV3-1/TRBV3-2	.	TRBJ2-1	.	CASSQGLLNEQFF	TGTGCCAGCAGCCAAGGACTGCTCAATGAGCAGTTCTTC
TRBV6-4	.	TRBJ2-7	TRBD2	CASSETSGSEQYF	TGTGCCAGCAGTGAGACTAGCGGCTCCGAGCAGTACTTC
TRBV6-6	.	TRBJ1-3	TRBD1	CASSSKGTGRGNTIYF	TGTGCCAGCAGTTCCAAGGGGACAGGGAGGGGAAACACCATATATTTT
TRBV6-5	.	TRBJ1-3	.	CASSYSGNTIYF	TGTGCCAGCAGCTACTCTGGAAACACCATATATTTT
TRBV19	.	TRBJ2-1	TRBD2	CASREERGGSRAEQFF	TGTGCCAGTAGAGAGGAGCGGGGGGGAAGTCGTGCTGAGCAGTTCTTC
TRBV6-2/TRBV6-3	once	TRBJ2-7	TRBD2	CASSSRGGPYEQYF	TGTGCCAGCAGTTCCCGGGGGGGACCCTACGAGCAGTACTTC
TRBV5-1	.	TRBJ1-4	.	CASSPRGANEKLFF	TGCGCCAGCAGCCCCCGGGGAGCTAATGAAAAACTGTTTTTT
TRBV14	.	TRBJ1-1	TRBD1	CASSTRPKRQGSSRTEAFF	TGTGCCAGCAGCACCCGCCCCAAAAGACAGGGCTCGAGTAGGACTGAAGCTTTCTTT
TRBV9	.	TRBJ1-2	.	CASSVGSANYGYTF	TGTGCCAGCAGCGTCGGCAGCGCTAACTATGGCTACACCTTC
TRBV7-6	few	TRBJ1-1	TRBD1	CASSFFSQGAQTEAFF	TGTGCCAGCAGCTTTTTTTCTCAGGGGGCGCAGACTGAAGCTTTCTTT
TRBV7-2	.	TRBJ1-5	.	CASSWLTGKNQPQHF	TGTGCCAGCAGCTGGTTAACAGGGAAAAATCAGCCCCAGCATTTT
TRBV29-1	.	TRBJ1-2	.	CSVGGVMGGGYTF	TGCAGCGTTGGTGGTGTCATGGGGGGAGGCTACACCTTC
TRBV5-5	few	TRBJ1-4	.	CASSLVGGLNEKLFF	TGTGCCAGCAGCTTGGTTGGGGGCCTGAATGAAAAACTGTTTTTT